This section outlines one T cell receptor beta chain sequence together with its context. What it binds is unknown. This specimen belongs to a study of cytomegalovirus exposure and HLA in healthy donors. Study outcomes and limitations: Immune exposure information comprised only CMV serostatus.

Researchers ran the PCR with 60 Vbeta and 13 Jbeta primers. Repertoires were generated with immunoSEQ multiplex PCR, while TCRdb's copy carries only in-frame clones and drops some. This sample has about 83,000 clones; 78% occur once, and the top ten carry approximately 6%. The donors, nominally healthy at sampling, likely had unrecorded immune exposures. This TCR was sampled from a man younger than 30 in good health and CMV-seropositive. Sequencing was done on a sample of PBMCs.

This CDR3 reads CASSPTTGTEAFF. CDR3 sequence (DNA): TGTGCCAGCAGCCCAACGACTGGGACTGAAGCTTTCTTT. The chain is built from TRBV7-6 and TRBJ1-1; no clear D. Germline V gene data show CDR1 as SGHVS and CDR2 as FNYEAQ. Trimming stripped 5 bases from V and 5 bases from J, with 12 bases between. This CDR3 is built from 13 residues.